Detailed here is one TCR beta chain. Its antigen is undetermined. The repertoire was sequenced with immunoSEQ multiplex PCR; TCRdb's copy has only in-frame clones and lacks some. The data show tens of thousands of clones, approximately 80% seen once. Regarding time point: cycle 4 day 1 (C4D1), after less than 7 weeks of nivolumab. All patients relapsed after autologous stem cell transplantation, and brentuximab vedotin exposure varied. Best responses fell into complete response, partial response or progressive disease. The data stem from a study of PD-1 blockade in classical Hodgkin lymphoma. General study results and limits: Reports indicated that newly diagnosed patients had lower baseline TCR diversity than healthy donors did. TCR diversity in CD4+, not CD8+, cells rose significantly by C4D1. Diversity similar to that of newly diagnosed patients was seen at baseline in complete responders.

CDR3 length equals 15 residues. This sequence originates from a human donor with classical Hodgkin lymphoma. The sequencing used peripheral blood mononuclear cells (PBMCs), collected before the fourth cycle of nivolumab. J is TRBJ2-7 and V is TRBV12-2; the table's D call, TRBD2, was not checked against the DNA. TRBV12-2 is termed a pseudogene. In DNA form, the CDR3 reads TGTGCAACCCTGCTTAGGAGGGGGGGCCGCTACGAGCAGTACTTC. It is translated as CATLLRRGGRYEQYF.